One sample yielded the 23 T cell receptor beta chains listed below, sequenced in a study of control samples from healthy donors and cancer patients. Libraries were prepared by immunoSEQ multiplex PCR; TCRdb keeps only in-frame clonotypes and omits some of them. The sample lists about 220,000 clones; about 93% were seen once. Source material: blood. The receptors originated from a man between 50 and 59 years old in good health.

The DNA for the CDR3 is TGTGCCAGCAGTTTTTCAGTAACGGGGGCTTTCTTT. This translates into CASSFSVTGAFF. The chain carries TRBV28 and TRBJ1-1; D call uncertain. Trimming stripped 3 bases from V and 11 bases from J, with 13 bases between. The CDR3 has 12 amino acids. CDR1 and CDR2 (germline): MDHEN, SYDVKM. The variable domain in full, completed from reference TRBV28 and TRBJ1-1, reads DVKVTQSSRYLVKRTGEKVFLECVQDMDHENMFWYRQDPGLGLRLIYFSYDVKMKEKGDIPEGYSVSREKKERFSLILESASTNQTSMYLCASSFSVTGAFFGQGTRLTVV.

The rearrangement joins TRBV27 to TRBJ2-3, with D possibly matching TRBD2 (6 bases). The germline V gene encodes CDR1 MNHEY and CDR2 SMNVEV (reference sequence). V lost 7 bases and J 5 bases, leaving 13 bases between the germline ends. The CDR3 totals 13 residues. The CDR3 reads CASKDGGLDTQYF. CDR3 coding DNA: TGTGCCAGCAAGGACGGGGGACTAGATACGCAGTATTTT.

Here the CDR3 DNA reads TGTGCCAGCAGCTTAGGACAGACTTTAAATTCACCCCTCCACTTT. It codes for CASSLGQTLNSPLHF. This sequence joins TRBV11-2 and TRBJ1-6; a possible D gene is TRBD1 (5 bases). Germline loops: CDR1 SGHAT, CDR2 FQNNGV. The CDR3 covers 15 residues. Trimming cost V 1 base and J 7 bases, with 11 bases left between them.

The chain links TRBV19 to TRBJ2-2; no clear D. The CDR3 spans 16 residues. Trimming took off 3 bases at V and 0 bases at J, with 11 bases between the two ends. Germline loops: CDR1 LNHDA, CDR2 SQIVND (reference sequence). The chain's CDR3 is CASSIRRHANTGELFF. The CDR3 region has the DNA TGTGCCAGTAGTATCCGCCGACACGCGAACACCGGGGAGCTGTTTTTT.

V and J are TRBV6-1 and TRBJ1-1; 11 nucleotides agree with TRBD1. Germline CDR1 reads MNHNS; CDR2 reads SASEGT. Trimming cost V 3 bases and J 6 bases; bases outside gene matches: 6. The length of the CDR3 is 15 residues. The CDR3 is CASSDGDRGWSEAFF. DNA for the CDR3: TGTGCCAGCAGTGACGGGGACAGGGGGTGGTCTGAAGCTTTCTTT.

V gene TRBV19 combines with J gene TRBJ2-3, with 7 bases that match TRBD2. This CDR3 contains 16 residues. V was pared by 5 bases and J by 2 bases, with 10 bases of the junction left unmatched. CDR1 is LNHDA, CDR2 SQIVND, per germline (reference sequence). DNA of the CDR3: TGTGCCAGTAGTCCATCGCGGGGGTCCCACACAGATACGCAGTATTTT. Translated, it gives CASSPSRGSHTDTQYF.

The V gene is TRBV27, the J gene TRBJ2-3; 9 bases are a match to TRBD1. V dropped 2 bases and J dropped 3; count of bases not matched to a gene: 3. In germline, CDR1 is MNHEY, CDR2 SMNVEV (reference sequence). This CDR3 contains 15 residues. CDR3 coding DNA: TGTGCCAGCAGTTTAAGGGACAGGGAGACAGATACGCAGTATTTT. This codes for CASSLRDRETDTQYF.

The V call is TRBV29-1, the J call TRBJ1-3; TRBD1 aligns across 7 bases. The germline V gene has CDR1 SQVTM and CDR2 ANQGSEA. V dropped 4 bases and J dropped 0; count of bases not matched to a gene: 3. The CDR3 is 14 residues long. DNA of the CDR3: TGCAGCGTTGGGGACAGTAGCTCTGGAAACACCATATATTTT. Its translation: CSVGDSSSGNTIYF.

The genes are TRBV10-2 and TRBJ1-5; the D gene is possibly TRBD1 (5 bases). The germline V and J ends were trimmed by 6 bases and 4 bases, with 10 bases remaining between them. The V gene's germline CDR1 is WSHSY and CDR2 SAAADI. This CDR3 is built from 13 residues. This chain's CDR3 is CASSQGTNQPQHF. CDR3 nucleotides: TGCGCCAGCAGCCAGGGTACTAATCAGCCCCAGCATTTT.

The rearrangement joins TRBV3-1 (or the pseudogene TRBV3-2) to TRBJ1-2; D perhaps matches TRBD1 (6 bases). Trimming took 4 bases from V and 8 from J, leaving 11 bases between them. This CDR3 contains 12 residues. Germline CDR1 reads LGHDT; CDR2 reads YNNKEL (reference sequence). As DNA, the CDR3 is TGTGCCAGCAGCCTTGGGGACACCGGCTACACCTTC. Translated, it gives CASSLGDTGYTF.

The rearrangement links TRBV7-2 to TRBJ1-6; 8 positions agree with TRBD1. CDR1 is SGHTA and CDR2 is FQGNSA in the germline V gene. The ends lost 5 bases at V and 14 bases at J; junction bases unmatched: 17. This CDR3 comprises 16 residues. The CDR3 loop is CASSTTSGQGAPSLHF. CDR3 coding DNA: TGTGCCAGCAGCACTACCTCCGGACAGGGTGCCCCCTCCCTCCACTTT.

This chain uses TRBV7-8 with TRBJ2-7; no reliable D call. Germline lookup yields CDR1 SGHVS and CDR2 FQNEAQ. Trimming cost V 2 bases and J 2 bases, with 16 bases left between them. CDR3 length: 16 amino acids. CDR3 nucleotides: TGTGCCAGCAGCTTAAGTGCGGCAGCCTCCACCTACGAGCAGTACGTC. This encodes CASSLSAAASTYEQYV.

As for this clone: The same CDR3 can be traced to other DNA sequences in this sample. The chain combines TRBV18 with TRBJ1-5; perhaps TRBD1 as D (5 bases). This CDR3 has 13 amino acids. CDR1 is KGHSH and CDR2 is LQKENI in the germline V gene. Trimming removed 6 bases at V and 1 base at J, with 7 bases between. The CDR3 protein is CASSRDSNQPQHF. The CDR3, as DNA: TGTGCCAGCTCCCGGGACAGCAATCAGCCCCAGCATTTT.

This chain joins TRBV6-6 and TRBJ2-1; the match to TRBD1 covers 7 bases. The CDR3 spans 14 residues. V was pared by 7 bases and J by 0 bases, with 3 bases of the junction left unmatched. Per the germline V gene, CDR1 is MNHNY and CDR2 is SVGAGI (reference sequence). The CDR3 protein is CASTPGGSYNEQFF. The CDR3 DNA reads TGTGCCAGCACTCCAGGGGGCTCCTACAATGAGCAGTTCTTC.

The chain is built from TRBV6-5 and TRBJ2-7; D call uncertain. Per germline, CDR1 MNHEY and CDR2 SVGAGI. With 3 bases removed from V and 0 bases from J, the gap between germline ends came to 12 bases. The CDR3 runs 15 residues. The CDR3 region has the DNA TGTGCCAGCAGTTATCGGACCGAGAGCTCCTACGAGCAGTACGTC. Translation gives CASSYRTESSYEQYV.

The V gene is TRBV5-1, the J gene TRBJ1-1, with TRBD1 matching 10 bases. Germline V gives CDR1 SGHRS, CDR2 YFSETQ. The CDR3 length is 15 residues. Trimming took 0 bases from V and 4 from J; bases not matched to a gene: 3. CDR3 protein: CASSLAGDRGTEAFF. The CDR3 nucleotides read TGCGCCAGCAGCTTGGCGGGGGACAGGGGCACTGAAGCTTTCTTT.

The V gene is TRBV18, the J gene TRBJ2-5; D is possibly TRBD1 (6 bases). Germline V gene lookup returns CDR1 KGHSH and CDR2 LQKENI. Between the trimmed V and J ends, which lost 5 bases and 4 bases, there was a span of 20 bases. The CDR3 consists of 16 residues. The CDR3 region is CASSAGGPGELETQYF. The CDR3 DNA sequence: TGTGCCAGCTCAGCAGGCGGCCCAGGGGAGTTAGAGACCCAGTACTTC.

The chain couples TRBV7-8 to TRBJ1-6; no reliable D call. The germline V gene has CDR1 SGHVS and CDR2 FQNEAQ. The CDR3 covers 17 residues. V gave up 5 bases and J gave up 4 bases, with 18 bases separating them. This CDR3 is CASSLIGQRYYNSPLHF. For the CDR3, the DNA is TGTGCCAGCAGCCTCATAGGGCAGCGCTATTATAATTCACCCCTCCACTTT.

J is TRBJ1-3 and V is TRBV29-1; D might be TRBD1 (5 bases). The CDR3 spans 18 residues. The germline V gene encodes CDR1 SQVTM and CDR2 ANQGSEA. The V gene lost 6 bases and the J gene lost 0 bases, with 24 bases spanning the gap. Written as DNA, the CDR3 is TGCAGCGTCCGGGGCGGGTCACACAGGTTGAGCTCTGGAAACACCATATATTTT. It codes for CSVRGGSHRLSSGNTIYF.

This CDR3 reads CASSQTLRRTEAFF. DNA of the CDR3: TGTGCCAGCAGCCAGACCCTGAGAAGGACTGAAGCTTTCTTT. This sequence joins TRBV3-1 (or the pseudogene TRBV3-2) and TRBJ1-1; D uncertain. This CDR3 contains 14 residues. V lost 3 bases and J lost 5, with 13 bases in between. Germline CDR1 LGHDT, CDR2 YNNKEL (reference sequence).

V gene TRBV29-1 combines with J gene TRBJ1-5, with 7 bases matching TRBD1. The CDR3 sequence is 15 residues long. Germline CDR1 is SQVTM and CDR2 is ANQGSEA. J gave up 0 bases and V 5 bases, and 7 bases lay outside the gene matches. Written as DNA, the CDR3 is TGCAGCGTTTCCCAGGGGGGGTATAGCAATCAGCCCCAGCATTTT. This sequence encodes CSVSQGGYSNQPQHF.

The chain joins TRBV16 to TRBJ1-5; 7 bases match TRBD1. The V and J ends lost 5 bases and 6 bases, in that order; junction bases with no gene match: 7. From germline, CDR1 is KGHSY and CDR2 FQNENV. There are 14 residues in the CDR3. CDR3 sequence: CASSTGAGGQPQHF. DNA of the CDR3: TGTGCCAGCAGCACAGGGGCGGGTGGTCAGCCCCAGCATTTT.

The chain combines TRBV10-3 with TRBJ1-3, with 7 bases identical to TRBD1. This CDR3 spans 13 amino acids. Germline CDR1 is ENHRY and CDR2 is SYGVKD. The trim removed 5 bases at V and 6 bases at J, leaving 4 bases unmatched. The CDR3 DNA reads TGTGCCATCAGTACAGGGGCCGAAAACACCATATATTTT. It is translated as CAISTGAENTIYF.